The clone carrying this T cell receptor (beta chain) has just a few counts. The target antigen is unknown. The source of the sample is a study of molecular identifiers for immune sequencing clone quantification. Germline values: CDR1 MNHEY, CDR2 SVGAGI. V shed 2 bases and J shed 11 bases, with 13 bases lying between them. The CDR3 runs to 13 residues. Naive CD8 T cells were sorted, and the gate applied was CD8+CD4-CCR7+CD45RA+. General study results and limits: Clones above 20 RNA copies held over 99% of effector molecules, under 1% in naive cells.

Bulk libraries came from a prior protocol with listed TCR primers. TCRdb ran MiXCR on the PCR reads and lists one entry per CDR3 protein. The sample lists some 580,000 distinct CDR3 sequences, approximately 24% seen once, with 0.6% to 0.9% in the top ten. The source material was naive CD8+ T cells from blood, with Jurkat cell RNA spiked in. The subset: FACS-sorted CD8+CD4-CCR7+CD45RA+ naive T cells. The rearrangement uses TRBV6-5 and TRBJ2-1; D possibly uses TRBD1 or TRBD2 (5 bases each). The sequence derives from a human donor in good health. Some libraries in this study had Jurkat cell RNA spiked in. CDR3 coding DNA: TGTGCCAGCAGTTACCCCGGGGCGCTGCAGCAGTTCTTC. Its protein product is CASSYPGALQQFF.